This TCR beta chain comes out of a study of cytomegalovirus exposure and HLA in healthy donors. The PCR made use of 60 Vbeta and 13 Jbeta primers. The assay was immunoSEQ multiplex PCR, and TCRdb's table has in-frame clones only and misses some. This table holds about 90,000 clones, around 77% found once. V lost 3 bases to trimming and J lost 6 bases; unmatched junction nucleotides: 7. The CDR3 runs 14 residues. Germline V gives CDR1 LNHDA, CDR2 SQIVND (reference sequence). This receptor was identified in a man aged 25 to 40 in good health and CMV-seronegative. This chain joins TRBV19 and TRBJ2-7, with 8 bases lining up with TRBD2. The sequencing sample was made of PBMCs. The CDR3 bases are TGTGCCAGTAGTATCTCGGCAGCGGGGGTCGAGCAGTACTTC. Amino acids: CASSISAAGVEQYF.